This T cell receptor (beta chain) comes out of a study of CD8+ T cells in alopecia areata. V was pared by 3 bases and J by 2 bases, with 11 bases between. Germline loops: CDR1 GTSNPN, CDR2 SVGIG (reference sequence). The CDR3 consists of 13 residues. Investigators isolated RNA and reverse transcribed it into cDNA to act as the sequencing template. Only in-frame clones appear in the TCRdb table, and some are missing; sequencing was by immunoSEQ multiplex PCR. The table records around 100,000 clones, approximately 63% of them present only once. The treatment is: oral pan-JAK inhibitor, 5-10 mg twice daily.

Here the sequenced sample was CD8+ T cells sorted from blood, taken at week 56, from a patient treated with tofacitinib. The rearrangement links TRBV30 to TRBJ2-7; weak D call: TRBD1 (6 bases). The source of this sequence is a human donor with alopecia areata. This CDR3 is CAWRGQSTYEQYF. The CDR3 DNA is TGTGCCTGGAGAGGACAGTCGACCTACGAGCAGTACTTC. The complete variable domain, with remaining parts taken from reference TRBV30 and TRBJ2-7, reads SQTIHQWPATLVQPVGSPLSLECTVEGTSNPNLYWYRQAAGRGLQLLFYSVGIGQISSEVPQNLSASRPQDRQFILSSKKLLLSDSGFYLCAWRGQSTYEQYFGPGTRLTVT.